This TCR beta chain was identified in a study of vaccination and CD4 T cells after COVID-19. Treatment defined: roughly ten-day PBMC culture with coronavirus spike peptide pools or control peptides (ViraFEST assay). CD4+ T-cell collection from the unexposed donor predated the COVID-19 pandemic (2011-2018). This CDR3 has 14 residues. Trimming pared 4 bases from V and 4 bases from J, leaving 13 bases between. Germline assignment: CDR1 MNHEY and CDR2 SVGAGI. About this clonotype itself: The antigen is undetermined.

Cultured CD4+ T-cell DNA underwent Oncomine TCR Beta short-read sequencing. Genomic DNA was taken out of cultured CD4+ T cells by extraction. TCRdb recomputed calls from the PCR reads with MiXCR, one row per CDR3 protein. Of some 7,000 distinct CDR3 sequences in the sample, over 45% were seen once. The source of this sequence is a human donor in good health. The chain carries TRBV6-5 and TRBJ1-1; D possibly corresponds to TRBD1 (6 bases). The specimen was CD4+ T cells from blood, cultured in vitro. This CDR3 is CASSSPGAGTEAFF. In nucleotides, the CDR3 is TGTGCCAGCAGTTCCCCGGGGGCGGGCACTGAAGCTTTCTTT.